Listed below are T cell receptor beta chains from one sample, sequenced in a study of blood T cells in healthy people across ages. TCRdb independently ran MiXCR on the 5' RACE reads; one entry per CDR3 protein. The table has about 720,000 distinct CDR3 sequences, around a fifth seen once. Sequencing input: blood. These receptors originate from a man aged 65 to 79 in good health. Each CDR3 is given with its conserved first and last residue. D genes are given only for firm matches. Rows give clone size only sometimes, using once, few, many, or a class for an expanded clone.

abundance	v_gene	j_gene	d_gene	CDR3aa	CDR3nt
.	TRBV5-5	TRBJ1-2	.	CASRQDANYGYTF	TGTGCCAGCAGACAGGATGCTAACTATGGCTACACCTTC
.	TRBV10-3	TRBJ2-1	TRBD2	CAISAAGTSAEQFF	TGTGCCATCAGCGCAGCCGGGACTAGCGCTGAGCAGTTCTTC
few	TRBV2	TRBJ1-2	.	CASSEVGRGGHTF	TGTGCCAGCAGTGAAGTGGGGCGAGGAGGCCACACCTTC
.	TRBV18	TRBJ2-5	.	CASSPRIGETQYF	TGTGCCAGCTCACCACGCATAGGAGAGACCCAGTACTTC
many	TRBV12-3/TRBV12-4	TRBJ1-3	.	CASSFGALAYTIYF	TGTGCCAGCAGTTTTGGGGCCTTAGCTTACACCATATATTTT
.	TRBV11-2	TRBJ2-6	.	CASSWVISGANVLTF	TGTGCCAGCAGCTGGGTTATCTCTGGGGCCAACGTCCTGACTTTC
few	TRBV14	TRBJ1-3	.	CASSQDEKVGVDTIYF	TGTGCCAGCAGCCAAGATGAAAAGGTCGGAGTGGACACCATATATTTT
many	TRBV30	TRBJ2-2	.	CAWREVTFRGELFF	TGTGCCTGGAGGGAGGTTACCTTTAGAGGGGAGCTGTTTTTT
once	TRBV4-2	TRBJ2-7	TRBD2	CASSQAGGLADYEQYF	TGTGCCAGCAGCCAAGCTGGGGGACTAGCGGACTACGAGCAGTACTTC
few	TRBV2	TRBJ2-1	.	CASSGGGQTRADGQFF	TGTGCCAGCAGTGGGGGAGGACAGACAAGAGCGGATGGGCAGTTCTTC
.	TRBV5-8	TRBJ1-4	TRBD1	CASSPGTGPATNEKLFF	TGTGCCAGCAGCCCCGGGACAGGGCCTGCAACTAATGAAAAACTGTTTTTT
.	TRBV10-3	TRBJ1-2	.	CAIRTSGNGYTF	TGTGCCATCAGGACTTCGGGCAATGGCTACACCTTC
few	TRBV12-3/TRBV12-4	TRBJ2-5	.	CASKTSRGWETQYF	TGTGCCAGCAAGACTAGTCGGGGATGGGAGACCCAGTACTTC
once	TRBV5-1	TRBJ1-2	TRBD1	CASSLAGQDNYGYTF	TGCGCCAGCAGCTTGGCGGGACAGGATAACTATGGCTACACCTTC
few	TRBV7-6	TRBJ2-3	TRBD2	CASSHLGLAGQTDTQYF	TGTGCCAGCAGTCACCTTGGACTAGCGGGACAGACAGATACGCAGTATTTT
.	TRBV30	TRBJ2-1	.	CAWTPSSYNEQFF	TGTGCCTGGACACCTAGCTCCTACAATGAGCAGTTCTTC
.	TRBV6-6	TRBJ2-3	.	CASTTGIAGRWDTQYF	TGTGCCAGCACAACCGGGATCGCGGGTAGGTGGGATACGCAGTATTTT
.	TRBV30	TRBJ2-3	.	CAWSEGVGVDTQYF	TGTGCCTGGAGTGAGGGGGTTGGCGTAGATACGCAGTATTTT
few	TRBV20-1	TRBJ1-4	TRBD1	CSVQGVTNEKLFF	TGCAGTGTTCAGGGGGTGACTAATGAAAAACTGTTTTTT
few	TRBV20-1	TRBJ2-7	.	CSASWGASYEQYF	TGCAGTGCTAGTTGGGGGGCTTCCTACGAGCAGTACTTC
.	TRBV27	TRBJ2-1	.	CANSHFAFSYNEQFF	TGTGCCAACAGCCATTTTGCGTTTTCCTACAATGAGCAGTTCTTC
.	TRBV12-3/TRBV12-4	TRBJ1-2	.	CASSLAQRWAQGTF	.
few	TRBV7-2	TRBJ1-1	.	CASKRTLNTEAFF	TGTGCCAGCAAGAGGACACTGAACACTGAAGCTTTCTTT
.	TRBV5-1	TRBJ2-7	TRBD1	CASSLSTGLYEQYF	TGCGCCAGCAGCTTGTCGACAGGGTTGTACGAGCAGTACTTC
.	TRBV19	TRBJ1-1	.	CASSIGRLDTEAFF	TGTGCCAGTAGTATAGGCAGGCTAGACACTGAAGCTTTCTTT
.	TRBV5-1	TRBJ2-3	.	CASSLDRPRADTQYF	TGCGCCAGCAGCTTGGACCGCCCACGAGCAGATACGCAGTATTTT
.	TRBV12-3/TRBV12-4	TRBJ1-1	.	CASSYRLLNTEAFF	TGTGCCAGCAGTTATAGGTTATTGAACACTGAAGCTTTCTTT
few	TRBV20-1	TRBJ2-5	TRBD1	CSARDAGGKETQYF	TGCAGTGCTAGAGATGCAGGGGGCAAAGAGACCCAGTACTTC
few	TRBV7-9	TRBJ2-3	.	CASSLVGTLGTDTQYF	TGTGCCAGCAGCTTAGTGGGGACCCTAGGAACAGATACGCAGTATTTT
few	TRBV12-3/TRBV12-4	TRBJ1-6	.	CASRTLQSPLHF	TGTGCCAGCAGGACATTACAGTCACCCCTCCACTTT
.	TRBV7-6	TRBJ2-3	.	CAVGVDTDTQYF	TGTGCCGTAGGGGTGGACACAGATACGCAGTATTTT
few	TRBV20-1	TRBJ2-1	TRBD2	CSARDPRGGNYEQFF	TGCAGTGCTAGAGATCCCCGGGGGGGGAACTATGAGCAGTTCTTC
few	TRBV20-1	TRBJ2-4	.	CSARLSKNIQYF	TGCAGTGCTAGGTTATCAAAAAACATTCAGTACTTC
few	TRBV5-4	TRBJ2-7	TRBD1	CASSLPLPTGIYEQYF	TGTGCCAGCAGCTTACCCCTCCCGACAGGGATCTACGAGCAGTACTTC
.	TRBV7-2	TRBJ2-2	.	CASKLGLGPGELFF	TGTGCCAGCAAACTGGGGCTTGGCCCCGGGGAGCTGTTTTTT
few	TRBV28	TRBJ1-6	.	CASSLQAGLPWGSSPLHF	TGTGCCAGCAGCCTTCAGGCGGGACTCCCATGGGGTAGTTCACCCCTCCACTTT
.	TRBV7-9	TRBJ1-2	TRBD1	CASSRGTGDGYTF	TGTGCCAGCAGTAGAGGGACAGGGGACGGCTACACCTTC
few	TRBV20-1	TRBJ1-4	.	CSASFGQGTEKLFF	TGCAGTGCTAGCTTTGGCCAGGGTACTGAAAAACTGTTTTTT
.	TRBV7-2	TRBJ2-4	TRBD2	CASSLSGRTKNIQYF	TGTGCCAGCAGCTTAAGCGGGAGGACCAAAAACATTCAGTACTTC
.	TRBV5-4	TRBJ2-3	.	CASSSGGRRTDTQYF	TGTGCCAGCAGCTCGGGGGGCCGCCGAACAGATACGCAGTATTTT
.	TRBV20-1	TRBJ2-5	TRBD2	CSARGELAGDGTQYF	TGCAGTGCTAGAGGGGAACTAGCGGGGGACGGGACCCAGTACTTC
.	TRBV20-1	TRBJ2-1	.	CSARDFTGGYNEQFF	TGCAGTGCTAGAGATTTTACAGGCGGGTACAATGAGCAGTTCTTC
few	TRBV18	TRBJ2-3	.	CATSPRGTDTQYF	TGTGCCACCTCCCCAAGGGGCACAGATACGCAGTATTTT
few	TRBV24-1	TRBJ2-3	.	CATSDAGTPSTDTQYF	TGTGCCACCAGTGATGCCGGGACTCCTAGCACAGATACGCAGTATTTT
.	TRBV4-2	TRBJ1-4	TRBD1	CASSQDPAGGGTNEKLFF	TGTGCCAGCAGCCAAGATCCGGCAGGGGGCGGAACTAATGAAAAACTGTTTTTT
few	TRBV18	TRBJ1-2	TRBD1	CASSIQGNSPYGYTF	TGTGCCAGCTCAATACAGGGGAATTCCCCCTATGGCTACACCTTC
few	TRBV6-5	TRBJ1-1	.	CASSRGERNTGAFF	TGTGCCAGCTCCCGCGGGGAGCGTAACACTGGAGCTTTCTTT
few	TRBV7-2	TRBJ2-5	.	CASSLWDTQETQYF	TGTGCCAGCAGCTTATGGGACACTCAAGAGACCCAGTACTTC
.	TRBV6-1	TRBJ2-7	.	CASSGDRSSYEQYF	TGTGCCAGCAGTGGGGACCGGAGCTCCTACGAGCAGTACTTC
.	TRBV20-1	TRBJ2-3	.	CSARRGEGTDTQYF	TGCAGTGCTAGAAGGGGGGAAGGTACAGATACGCAGTATTTT
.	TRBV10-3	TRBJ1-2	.	CAISESVGRILGYTF	TGTGCCATCAGTGAGTCCGTTGGTCGGATCCTTGGCTACACCTTC
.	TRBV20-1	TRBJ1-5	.	CGASRGQGTNQPQHF	TGCGGTGCTAGTAGGGGACAAGGGACCAATCAGCCCCAGCATTTT
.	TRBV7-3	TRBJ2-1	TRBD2	CASSPLAATYNEQFF	TGTGCCAGCAGCCCTCTAGCGGCAACCTACAATGAGCAGTTCTTC